This T cell receptor (beta chain) comes out of a study of cytomegalovirus exposure and HLA in healthy donors. About the research overall: As an earlier analysis found, roughly 170 million T cells yielded some 120 million unique TCR beta sequences.

V was pared by 5 bases and J by 6 bases, with 12 bases of the junction left unmatched. The CDR3 has 15 residues. Germline V gene sequence: CDR1 KGHSH, CDR2 LQKENI. 60 Vbeta and 13 Jbeta primers were used in PCR. The assay was immunoSEQ multiplex PCR, and TCRdb's table has in-frame clones only and misses some. The sample holds 150,000 to 250,000 clones; 70% to 90% are singletons and the top ten take about 2%. The rearrangement joins TRBV18 to TRBJ2-7; the match to TRBD2 covers 8 bases. The specimen was PBMCs. The clonotype originates from a woman in her forties or fifties in good health and CMV-seronegative. The CDR3 region is CASSRTSPDKSEQYF. The CDR3 DNA reads TGTGCCAGCTCAAGGACTAGCCCGGATAAAAGCGAGCAGTACTTC.